This is a list of T cell receptor beta chains from one sample in a study of CXCR3-negative and CXCR3-positive naive CD8 T cells. For each CDR3 protein, TCRdb gives one entry from its re-call of the 5' RACE reads, without DNA. Recorded here are over 55,000 distinct CDR3 sequences; the top ten clones represent 4.8%. Material: naive CXCR3+ CD8+ T cells from blood. Every receptor here comes from a human donor in good health. Some clones in this sample may be carry-over from other donors' samples. Each CDR3 is given with its conserved first and last residue. Fields, in order: J gene, clone size, V gene, CDR3 protein. Clone size is stated in some rows and not others, as once, few, many or a class when expanded.

TRBJ2-3,NA,TRBV28,CASSSREYGGPDTQYF
TRBJ1-3,NA,TRBV29-1,CSVEGYMGVGNTIYF
TRBJ2-1,medium-sized,TRBV4-1,CASSQIAGGSYNEQFF
TRBJ2-3,NA,TRBV27,CASSSTGRTETSTDTQYF
TRBJ2-1,NA,TRBV29-1,CSVEVGRYNEQFF
TRBJ2-7,NA,TRBV5-4,CASSPLDGNYEQYF
TRBJ2-1,NA,TRBV15,CATSRDRSATYNEQFF
TRBJ2-7,NA,TRBV12-3/TRBV12-4,CASSPDSGGYEQYF
TRBJ2-3,NA,TRBV7-2,CASSSTSGGYPDTQYF
TRBJ2-1,NA,TRBV28,CATEQREGHEQFF
TRBJ2-1,NA,TRBV28,CASSSWGEDNEQFF
TRBJ1-1,NA,TRBV20-1,CSARGRTGGWGEAFF
TRBJ2-3,NA,TRBV7-9,CASSLEAEPQYF
TRBJ1-1,NA,TRBV7-2,CASSLAIQGGTEAFF
TRBJ2-7,NA,TRBV7-8,CASSPRQGARYEQYF
TRBJ1-1,NA,TRBV11-3,CASRGVPNTEAFF
TRBJ2-1,NA,TRBV11-2,CASSLEPGNEQFF
TRBJ1-5,NA,TRBV11-2,CASSDGTVNNQPQHF
TRBJ1-6,NA,TRBV29-1,CSARPIEYNSPLHF
TRBJ1-5,NA,TRBV2,CASSEESGLKPQHF
TRBJ2-7,NA,TRBV29-1,CSVVFQGPAEQYF
TRBJ2-1,NA,TRBV19,CASSIPPSRITYNEQFF
TRBJ1-2,NA,TRBV29-1,CSVELEDRGYDGYTF
TRBJ2-5,NA,TRBV4-3,CASSQRTSGGPQETQYF
TRBJ2-3,NA,TRBV6-4,CASSSTSGLTDTQYF
TRBJ2-7,NA,TRBV6-2/TRBV6-3,CASNPAHYYEQYF
TRBJ2-2,NA,TRBV5-5,CASSLIAGGNTGELFF
TRBJ2-7,NA,TRBV7-2,CASSLWVAGSHEQYF
TRBJ2-1,NA,TRBV29-1,CSVGGAGLYNEQFF
TRBJ2-5,NA,TRBV7-9,CASSPPETQYF
TRBJ2-1,NA,TRBV6-1,CASSDGRLEQFF
TRBJ2-5,NA,TRBV29-1,CSVVQGRFETQYF
TRBJ2-7,medium-sized,TRBV5-1,CASRETGTAFYEQYF
TRBJ2-3,NA,TRBV7-2,CASSFPENSGGAADTQYF
TRBJ1-1,NA,TRBV6-4,CASSTTPLNTEAFF
TRBJ1-1,NA,TRBV19,CASSLSVGEAFF
TRBJ2-5,NA,TRBV29-1,CSVDGGQETQYF
TRBJ2-7,NA,TRBV29-1,CSVEIGVNEQYF
TRBJ2-1,NA,TRBV6-2/TRBV6-3,CASSYLAGGLGEQFF
TRBJ1-1,NA,TRBV20-1,CSAREPTPTNTEAFF
TRBJ1-3,NA,TRBV4-3,CASSQGTVQSSGNTIYF
TRBJ2-5,NA,TRBV12-3/TRBV12-4,CASSLRDTQETQYF
TRBJ1-2,NA,TRBV10-1,CASSPTGQHYGYTF
TRBJ2-5,NA,TRBV7-9,CASSLVGGGETQYF
TRBJ2-4,NA,TRBV12-3/TRBV12-4,CASSPALGNIQYF
TRBJ2-3,NA,TRBV5-1,CASSPGQGPDTQHF
TRBJ2-3,NA,TRBV6-5,CASSYGRTDTRYF
TRBJ1-1,NA,TRBV7-2,CASRRGQNTEAFF
TRBJ1-2,NA,TRBV25-1,CASSEGKWDHGYTF
TRBJ2-1,NA,TRBV20-1,CSATTSTHNEQFF
TRBJ2-5,NA,TRBV29-1,CSVEDDGENETQHF
TRBJ1-1,NA,TRBV7-9,CASSPGRGLEAFF